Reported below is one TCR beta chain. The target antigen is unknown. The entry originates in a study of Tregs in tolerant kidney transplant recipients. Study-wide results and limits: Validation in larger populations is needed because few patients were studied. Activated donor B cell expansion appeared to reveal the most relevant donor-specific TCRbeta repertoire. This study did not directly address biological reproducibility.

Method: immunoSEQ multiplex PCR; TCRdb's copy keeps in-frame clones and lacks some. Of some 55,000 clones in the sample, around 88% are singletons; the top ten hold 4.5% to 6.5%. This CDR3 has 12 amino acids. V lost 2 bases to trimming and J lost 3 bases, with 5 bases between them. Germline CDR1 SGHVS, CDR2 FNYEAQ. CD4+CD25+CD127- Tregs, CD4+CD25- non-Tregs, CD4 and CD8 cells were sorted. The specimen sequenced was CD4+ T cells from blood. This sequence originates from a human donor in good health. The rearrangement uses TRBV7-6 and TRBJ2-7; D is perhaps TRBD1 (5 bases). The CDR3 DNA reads TGTGCCAGCAGCTTAACAGGCTACGAGCAGTACTTC. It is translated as CASSLTGYEQYF.